Each of the 15 T cell receptor beta chains below was sequenced from the same sample in a study of blood T cell repertoires in COVID-19. Measured with immunoSEQ multiplex PCR; TCRdb has only the in-frame clones, and not every one. Of around 99,000 clones in the sample, under 95% were seen once. The material sequenced was peripheral blood. The receptors shown here come from a woman in her twenties or thirties with acute or convalescent COVID-19.

This chain links TRBV28 with TRBJ1-2; TRBD1 might be the D (5 bases). Germline V gene data show CDR1 as MDHEN and CDR2 as SYDVKM. V shed 6 bases and J shed 4 bases, with 9 bases lying between them. The CDR3 runs to 12 residues. The CDR3: CASSQGGYGYTF. In nucleotides, the CDR3 is TGTGCCAGCAGCCAGGGCGGCTATGGCTACACCTTC.

The chain has TRBV5-1 and TRBJ2-5; 12 bases match TRBD2. The CDR3 length is 16 residues. Germline CDR1 reads SGHRS; CDR2 reads YFSETQ. Germline trimming cut 2 bases from V and 1 base from J; bases unmatched to any gene: 3. CDR3 in amino acids: CASSLGLAGRQETQYF. The CDR3 DNA reads as TGCGCCAGCAGCTTAGGACTAGCGGGACGCCAAGAGACCCAGTACTTC. The full variable domain, in which reference TRBV5-1 and TRBJ2-5 provide the parts outside the CDR3, is KAGVTQTPRYLIKTRGQQVTLSCSPISGHRSVSWYQQTPGQGLQFLFEYFSETQRNKGNFPGRFSGRQFSNSRSEMNVSTLELGDSALYLCASSLGLAGRQETQYFGPGTRLLVL.

CDR3 in DNA: TGTGCCAGCAGCTTCGTGGGAGATCAGCCCCAGCATTTT. It translates to CASSFVGDQPQHF. The rearrangement uses TRBV7-9 and TRBJ1-5, with unresolved D. The ends were cut back, 3 bases at V and 5 bases at J, with 8 bases in the middle. The germline V gene encodes CDR1 SEHNR and CDR2 FQNEAQ (reference sequence). This CDR3 contains 13 residues. The full variable domain, rest sourced from reference TRBV7-9 and TRBJ1-5, is DTGVSQNPRHKITKRGQNVTFRCDPISEHNRLYWYRQTLGQGPEFLTYFQNEAQLEKSRLLSDRFSAERPKGSFSTLEIQRTEQGDSAMYLCASSFVGDQPQHFGDGTRLSIL.

V is TRBV27 and J is TRBJ1-2; unclear D gene. The V gene's germline CDR1 is MNHEY and CDR2 SMNVEV (reference sequence). CDR3 length: 13 amino acids. V dropped 3 bases and J dropped 8 bases, with 13 bases sitting between them. CDR3 amino acids: CASSFRGAGGYTF. The CDR3 DNA reads TGTGCCAGCAGTTTTCGGGGAGCCGGGGGCTACACCTTC.

This sequence joins TRBV4-3 and TRBJ2-1; the match to TRBD2 covers 8 bases. Germline V gene sequence: CDR1 LGHNA, CDR2 YSLEER. J gave up 8 bases and V 1 base, and 7 bases lay outside the gene matches. This CDR3 spans 15 amino acids. The CDR3 coding sequence is TGCGCCAGCAGCCAAGCCGGGACTAGGCATGATGAGCAGTTCTTC. Its protein is CASSQAGTRHDEQFF.

This chain uses TRBV30 with TRBJ2-1; a weak D match, TRBD2 (5 bases). The CDR3 spans 14 residues. The ends were cut back, 5 bases at V and 0 bases at J, with 11 bases in the middle. Germline V CDR1 and CDR2: GTSNPN, SVGIG (reference sequence). DNA for the CDR3: TGTGCCTGGGATAGCGACCACTCCTACAATGAGCAGTTCTTC. This gives the protein CAWDSDHSYNEQFF.

The V call is TRBV5-1, the J call TRBJ1-2; D gene unclear. V was trimmed by 0 bases and J by 2 bases, leaving 8 bases between them. The V gene's germline CDR1 is SGHRS and CDR2 YFSETQ. The CDR3 sequence is 14 residues long. The CDR3 loop reads CASSLVQRNYGYTF. CDR3 bases: TGCGCCAGCAGCTTGGTACAGAGAAACTATGGCTACACCTTC. Complete variable domain (other parts from reference TRBV5-1 and TRBJ1-2): KAGVTQTPRYLIKTRGQQVTLSCSPISGHRSVSWYQQTPGQGLQFLFEYFSETQRNKGNFPGRFSGRQFSNSRSEMNVSTLELGDSALYLCASSLVQRNYGYTFGSGTRLTVV.

The rearrangement joins TRBV3-1 (or the pseudogene TRBV3-2) to TRBJ2-1, with D possibly TRBD2 on 7 matching bases. The CDR3 extends over 15 amino acids. Trimming left V 1 base short and J 6 bases short, with 13 bases between. The V gene's germline CDR1 is LGHDT and CDR2 YNNKEL (reference sequence). The CDR3 protein is CASSQAGGGGNEQFF. The DNA of the CDR3 is TGTGCCAGCAGCCAAGCGGGGGGAGGGGGCAATGAGCAGTTCTTC.

The chain joins TRBV11-2 to TRBJ2-4, with D unclear. The germline V gene has CDR1 SGHAT and CDR2 FQNNGV. The V end lost 5 bases, the J end lost 9 bases, and 11 bases lay between the germline ends. This CDR3 spans 12 amino acids. The DNA of the CDR3 is TGTGCCAGCAGCCCCGAGTTCGGCATTCAGTACTTC. Translating it yields CASSPEFGIQYF.

This chain connects TRBV7-2 to TRBJ2-3; D is perhaps TRBD2 (7 bases). This CDR3 has 14 residues. V was trimmed by 2 bases and J by 6 bases, leaving 12 bases between them. CDR1 and CDR2 (germline): SGHTA, FQGNSA. CDR3 bases: TGTGCCAGCAGCTTATCTGGGGGGGCGGATACGCAGTATTTT. Amino acids: CASSLSGGADTQYF.

This chain links TRBV7-3 with TRBJ1-1, with 8 nucleotides matching TRBD1. The length of the CDR3 is 13 residues. V dropped 3 bases and J dropped 9; count of bases not matched to a gene: 6. CDR1 and CDR2 (germline): SGHTA, FQGTGA. The DNA of the CDR3 is TGTGCCAGCAGCTTCTCAGGGGGCGGTCAAGCTTTCTTT. As protein: CASSFSGGGQAFF.

The V gene is TRBV21-1, the J gene TRBJ1-2; TRBD1, the table's D call, lacks a check against the DNA. TRBV21-1 counts as a pseudogene. CDR3 length: 18 amino acids. CDR3 coding DNA: TGTGCCAGCAGCAAAGGCGCGAATTTAACATACAGACCTTATGGCTACACCTTC. It translates to CASSKGANLTYRPYGYTF.

This clone was recorded once. This sequence joins TRBV6-5 and TRBJ1-4; D possibly corresponds to TRBD1 (6 bases). V lost 8 bases and J lost 7, with 11 bases in between. From germline, CDR1 is MNHEY and CDR2 SVGAGI. This CDR3 spans 12 amino acids. CDR3 coding DNA: TGTGCCAGCGAAGGACAGAGTGAAAAACTGTTTTTT. Translated, it gives CASEGQSEKLFF.

The chain recombines TRBV5-6 with TRBJ1-1; D is uncertain. V lost 4 bases, J lost 11 bases, and 12 bases lay in between. This CDR3 contains 11 residues. Per the germline V gene, CDR1 is SGHDT and CDR2 is YYEEEE. CDR3 sequence (DNA): TGTGCCAGCAGCGGCGGTGGTGAGGCTTTCTTT. Protein: CASSGGGEAFF.

The chain employs TRBV18 and TRBJ1-2; D is possibly TRBD1 (5 bases). CDR1 is KGHSH and CDR2 is LQKENI in the germline V gene. This CDR3 comprises 15 residues. Trimming stripped 2 bases from V and 4 bases from J, with 14 bases between. CDR3 DNA: TGTGCCAGCTCACCAGGGGCCCAAACCCTCTATGGCTACACCTTC. It is translated as CASSPGAQTLYGYTF.